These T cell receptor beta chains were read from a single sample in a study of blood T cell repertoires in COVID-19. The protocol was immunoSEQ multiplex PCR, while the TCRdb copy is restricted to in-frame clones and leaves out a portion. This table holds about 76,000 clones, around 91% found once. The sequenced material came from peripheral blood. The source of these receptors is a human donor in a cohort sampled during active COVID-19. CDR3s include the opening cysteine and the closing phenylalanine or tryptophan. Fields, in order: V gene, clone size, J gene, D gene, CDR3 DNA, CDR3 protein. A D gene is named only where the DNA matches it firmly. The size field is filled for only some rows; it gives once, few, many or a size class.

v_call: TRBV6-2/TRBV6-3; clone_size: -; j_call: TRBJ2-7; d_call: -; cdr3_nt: TGTGCCAGCAGTACCCAGCGACTTCAAAGGTACGAGCAGTACTTC; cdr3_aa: CASSTQRLQRYEQYF
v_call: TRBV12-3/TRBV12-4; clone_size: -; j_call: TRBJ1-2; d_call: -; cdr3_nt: TGTGCCAGCGGGGGCGGGCAAAACTATGGCTACACCTTC; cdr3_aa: CASGGGQNYGYTF
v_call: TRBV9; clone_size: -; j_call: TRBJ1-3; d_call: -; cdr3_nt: TGTGCCAGCAGCGTAGACGGGTTCTCTGGAAACACCATATATTTT; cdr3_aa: CASSVDGFSGNTIYF
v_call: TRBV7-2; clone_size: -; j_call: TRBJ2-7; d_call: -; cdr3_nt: TGTGCCAGCAGCTTAGTGTCGGGGATCACCTACGAGCAGTACTTC; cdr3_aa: CASSLVSGITYEQYF
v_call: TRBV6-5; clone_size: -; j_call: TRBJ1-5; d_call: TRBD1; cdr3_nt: TGTGCCAGCAGTTATGGGACAGGGGTACAGCCCCAGCATTTT; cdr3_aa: CASSYGTGVQPQHF
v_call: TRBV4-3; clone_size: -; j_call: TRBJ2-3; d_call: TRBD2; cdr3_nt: TGCGCCAGCAGCCGCTCGGCGGGGGGCACAGATACGCAGTATTTT; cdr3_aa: CASSRSAGGTDTQYF
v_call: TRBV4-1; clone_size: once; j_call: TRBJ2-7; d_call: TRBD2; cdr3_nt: TGCGCCAGCAGCCAAGAACTGGAGGTAGGCAGCGGGGGGCCGGGAGAGCAGTACTTC; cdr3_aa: CASSQELEVGSGGPGEQYF
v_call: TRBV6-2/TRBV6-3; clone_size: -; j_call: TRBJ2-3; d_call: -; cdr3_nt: TGTGCCAGCAGTCCGCGGGACTTCCAAGATACGCAGTATTTT; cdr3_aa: CASSPRDFQDTQYF
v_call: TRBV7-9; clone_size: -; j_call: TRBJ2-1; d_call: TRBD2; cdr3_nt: TGTGCCAGCAGCCAAGGAGCGGGGGGGCTACGTGAGCAGTTCTTC; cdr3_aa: CASSQGAGGLREQFF
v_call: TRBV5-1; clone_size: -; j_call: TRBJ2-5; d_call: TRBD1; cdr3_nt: TGCGCCAGCAGCTTGCTCCTCGGGACAGACCAAGAGACCCAGTACTTC; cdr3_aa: CASSLLLGTDQETQYF
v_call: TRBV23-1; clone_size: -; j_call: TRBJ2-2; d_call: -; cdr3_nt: TGCGCCAGCACCCAACGGGGCACCGGGGAGCTGTTTTTT; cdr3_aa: CASTQRGTGELFF
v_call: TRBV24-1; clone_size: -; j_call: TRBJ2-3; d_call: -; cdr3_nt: TGTGCCACCAGTGATAACAGCGGCCACACAGATACGCAGTATTTT; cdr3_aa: CATSDNSGHTDTQYF
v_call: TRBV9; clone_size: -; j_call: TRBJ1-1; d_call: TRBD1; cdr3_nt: TGTGCCAGCAGCGTAGACGGGTTAGGGACAGGTAAGATGAACACTGAAGCTTTCTTT; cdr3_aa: CASSVDGLGTGKMNTEAFF
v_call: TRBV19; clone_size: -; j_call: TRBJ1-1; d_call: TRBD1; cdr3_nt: TGTGCCAGTAGTGAGAGGGGACAGGGGGCGAATGCTTTCTTT; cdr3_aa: CASSERGQGANAFF
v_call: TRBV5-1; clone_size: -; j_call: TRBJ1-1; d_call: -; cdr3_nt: TGCGCCAGCAGCTTGGAGCCGAACACTGAAGCTTTCTTT; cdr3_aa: CASSLEPNTEAFF
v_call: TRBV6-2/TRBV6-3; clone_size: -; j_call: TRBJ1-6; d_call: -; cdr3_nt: TGTGCCAGCAGTGACCCCTCGGGGGTGCATAATTCACCCCTCCACTTT; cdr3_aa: CASSDPSGVHNSPLHF
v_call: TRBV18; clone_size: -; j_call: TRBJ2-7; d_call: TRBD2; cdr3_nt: TGTGCCAGCTCATGGACTAGCGGGGGCGATGGGTACGAGCAGTACTTC; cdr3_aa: CASSWTSGGDGYEQYF
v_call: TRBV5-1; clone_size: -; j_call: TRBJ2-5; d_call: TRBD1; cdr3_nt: TGCGCCAGCAGCAACACAGGGGAAGAGACCCAGTACTTC; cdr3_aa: CASSNTGEETQYF
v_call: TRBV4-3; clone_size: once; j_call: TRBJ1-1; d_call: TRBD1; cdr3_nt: TGCGCCAGCAGCCAAGATTGGGCAGGGGGCACTGAAGCTTTCTTT; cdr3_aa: CASSQDWAGGTEAFF
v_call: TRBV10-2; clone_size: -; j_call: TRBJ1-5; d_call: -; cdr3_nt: TGCGCCAGCAGTGAGAAAAGGGAGAGTCAGCCCCAGCATTTT; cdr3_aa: CASSEKRESQPQHF
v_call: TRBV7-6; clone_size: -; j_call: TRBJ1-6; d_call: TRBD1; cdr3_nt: TGTGCCAGCAGCTTAGGGGGACAGGAGAATAATTCACCCCTCCACTTT; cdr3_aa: CASSLGGQENNSPLHF
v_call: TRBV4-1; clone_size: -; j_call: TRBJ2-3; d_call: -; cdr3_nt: TGCGCCAGCAGCCAAGCGAGATTGGCAGATACGCAGTATTTT; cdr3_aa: CASSQARLADTQYF
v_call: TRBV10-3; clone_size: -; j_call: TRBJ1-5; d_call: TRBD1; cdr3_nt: TGTGCCATCAGCGAGGGACAGGGGGAATGGCCCCAGCATTTT; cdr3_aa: CAISEGQGEWPQHF
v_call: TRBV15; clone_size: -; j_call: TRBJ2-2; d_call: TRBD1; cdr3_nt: TGTGCCACCAGCAAAGACAGGGGTAACACCGGGGAGCTGTTTTTT; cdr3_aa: CATSKDRGNTGELFF
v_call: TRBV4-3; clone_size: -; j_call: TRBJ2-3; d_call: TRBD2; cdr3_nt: TGCGCCAGCAGCCAAGATAACGTCGCGAGCGGGGGTTACACAGATACGCAGTATTTT; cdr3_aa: CASSQDNVASGGYTDTQYF
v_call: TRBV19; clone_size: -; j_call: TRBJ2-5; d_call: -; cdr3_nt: TGTGCCAGCAGCTCGCGACTAACCCAAGAGACCCAGTACTTC; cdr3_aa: CASSSRLTQETQYF
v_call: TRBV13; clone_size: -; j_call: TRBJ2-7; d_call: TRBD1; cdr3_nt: TGTGCCAGCAGCTTGCGGCAGGGGGCTTACGAGCAGTACTTC; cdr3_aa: CASSLRQGAYEQYF
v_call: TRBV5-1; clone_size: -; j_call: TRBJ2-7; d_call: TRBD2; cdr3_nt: TGCGCCAGCAGCTTGCGAGCGGGGGGCCCCGGGGGGCAGTACTTC; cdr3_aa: CASSLRAGGPGGQYF
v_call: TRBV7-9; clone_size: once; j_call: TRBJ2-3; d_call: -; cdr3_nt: TGTGCCAGCAGCTTAGTGGCCTCCAACACAGATACGCAGTATTTT; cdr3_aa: CASSLVASNTDTQYF
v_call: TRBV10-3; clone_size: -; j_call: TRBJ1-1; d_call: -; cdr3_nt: TGTGCCATCAGGAGGGTGGGGATGAACACTGAAGCTTTCTTT; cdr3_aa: CAIRRVGMNTEAFF
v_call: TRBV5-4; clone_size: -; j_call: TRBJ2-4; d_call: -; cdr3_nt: TGTGCCAGCAGCGACAGAGTGAACATTCAGTACTTC; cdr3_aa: CASSDRVNIQYF
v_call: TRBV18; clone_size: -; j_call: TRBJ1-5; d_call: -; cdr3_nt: TGTGCCAGCTCACCAAACGGCGGCCCCGATCAGCCCCAGCATTTT; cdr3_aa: CASSPNGGPDQPQHF
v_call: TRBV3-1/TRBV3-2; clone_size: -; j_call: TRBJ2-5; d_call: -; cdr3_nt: TGTGCCAGCAGCCCCCCGGTGGCAGGTTGGGAGGAGACCCAGTACTTC; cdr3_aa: CASSPPVAGWEETQYF
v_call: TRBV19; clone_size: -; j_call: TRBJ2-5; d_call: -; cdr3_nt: TGTGCCAGTAGTATAAGCCAAAAAGAGACCCAGTACTTC; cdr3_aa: CASSISQKETQYF
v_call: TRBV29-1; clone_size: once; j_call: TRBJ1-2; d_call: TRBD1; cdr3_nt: TGCAGCGTTGAAGCCCCGGGACAGGGGTTTACGGGCTACACCTTC; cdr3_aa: CSVEAPGQGFTGYTF
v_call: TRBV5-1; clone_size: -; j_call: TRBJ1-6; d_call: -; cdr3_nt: TGCGCCAGCAGCCGAACAGGGTTATCGGATTCACCCCTCCACTTT; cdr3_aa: CASSRTGLSDSPLHF
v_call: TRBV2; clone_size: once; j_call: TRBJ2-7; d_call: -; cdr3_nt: TGTGCCAGCCAGCGGCGAAGCTCCTACGAGCAGTACTTC; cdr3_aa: CASQRRSSYEQYF
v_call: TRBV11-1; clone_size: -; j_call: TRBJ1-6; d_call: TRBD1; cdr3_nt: TGTGCCAGCGGCGAACAGGGGGCCAGTTCACCCCTCCACTTT; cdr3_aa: CASGEQGASSPLHF
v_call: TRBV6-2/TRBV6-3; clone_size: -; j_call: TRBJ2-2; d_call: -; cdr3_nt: TGTGCCAGCAGTTACTTAAGGGGGAACACCGGGGAGCTGTTTTTT; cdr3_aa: CASSYLRGNTGELFF
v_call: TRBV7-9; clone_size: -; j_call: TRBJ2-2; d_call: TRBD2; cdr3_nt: TGTGCCAGCAGTCCTAGCGGGGGGGCCTACGGGGAGCTGTTTTTT; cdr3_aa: CASSPSGGAYGELFF
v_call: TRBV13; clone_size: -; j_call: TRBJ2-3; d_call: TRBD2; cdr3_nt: TGTGCCAGCAGCTTGACGGGGGGGCAAGATACGCAGTATTTT; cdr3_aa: CASSLTGGQDTQYF
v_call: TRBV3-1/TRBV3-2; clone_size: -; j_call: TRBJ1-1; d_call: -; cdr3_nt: TGTGCCAGCACCAGACGACAGGAGAACACTGAAGCTTTCTTT; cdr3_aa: CASTRRQENTEAFF
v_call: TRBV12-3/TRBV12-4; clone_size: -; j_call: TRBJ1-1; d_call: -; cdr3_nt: TGTGCCAGCATTTTCCAGGGTCGCACTGAAGCTTTCTTT; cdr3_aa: CASIFQGRTEAFF
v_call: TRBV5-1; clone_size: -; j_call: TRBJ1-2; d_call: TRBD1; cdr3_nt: TGCGCCAGCAATGAACAGGGGGCGGGCTATGGCTACACCTTC; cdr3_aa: CASNEQGAGYGYTF
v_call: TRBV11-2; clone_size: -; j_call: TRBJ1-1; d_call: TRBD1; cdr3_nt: TGTGCCAGCAGCAAATCGACAGGGGTGGGGACTGAAGCTTTCTTT; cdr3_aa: CASSKSTGVGTEAFF
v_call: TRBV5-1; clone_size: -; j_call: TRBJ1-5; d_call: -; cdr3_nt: TGCGCCAGCAGCCCCGGGACTAGAGAAGACTATCAGCCCCAGCATTTT; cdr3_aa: CASSPGTREDYQPQHF
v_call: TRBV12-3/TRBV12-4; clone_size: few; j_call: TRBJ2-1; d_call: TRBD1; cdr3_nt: TGTGCCAGCAGTTGGGCCCAGGGGGATGAGCAGTTCTTC; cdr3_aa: CASSWAQGDEQFF
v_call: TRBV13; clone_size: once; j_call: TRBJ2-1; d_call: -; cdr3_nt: TGTGCCAGCAGCCCCCGTCGGGCGGGGAGGAATGAGCAGTTCTTC; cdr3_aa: CASSPRRAGRNEQFF
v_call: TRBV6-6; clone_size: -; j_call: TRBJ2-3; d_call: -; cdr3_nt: TGTGCCAGCAGACCTACAGGGACGACCACAGATACGCAGTATTTT; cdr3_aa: CASRPTGTTTDTQYF
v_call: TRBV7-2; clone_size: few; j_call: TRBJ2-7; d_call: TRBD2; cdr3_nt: TGTGCCAGCAGCTTACTAGCGGGGGGCCCAGCGAGCTCCTACGAGCAGTACTTC; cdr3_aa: CASSLLAGGPASSYEQYF
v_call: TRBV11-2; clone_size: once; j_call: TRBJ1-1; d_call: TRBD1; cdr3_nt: TGTGCCAGCAGACGTGACAGGGCGGACACTGAAGCTTTCTTT; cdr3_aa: CASRRDRADTEAFF
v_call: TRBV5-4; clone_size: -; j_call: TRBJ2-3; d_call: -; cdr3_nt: TGTGCCAGCAGCTTGGGGGGGGAGGCAGATACGCAGTATTTT; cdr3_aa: CASSLGGEADTQYF
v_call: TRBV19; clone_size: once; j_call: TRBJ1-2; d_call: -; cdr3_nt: TGTGCCAGTAGTAGCTTGACAGCTAACTATGGCTACACCTTC; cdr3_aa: CASSSLTANYGYTF
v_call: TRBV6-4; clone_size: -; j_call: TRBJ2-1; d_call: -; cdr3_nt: TGTGCCAGCAGTGAGCCAGGTTCCCCGAGCGGGCCCGCCTACAATGAGCAGTTCTTC; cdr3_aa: CASSEPGSPSGPAYNEQFF
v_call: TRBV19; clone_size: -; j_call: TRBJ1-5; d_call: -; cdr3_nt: TGTGCCAGCAGGGGCCGTAGCAATCAGCCCCAGCATTTT; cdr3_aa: CASRGRSNQPQHF
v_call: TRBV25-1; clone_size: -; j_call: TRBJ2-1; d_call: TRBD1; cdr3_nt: TGTGCCAGCAGTGCAGGACAGGCCGTCAATGAGCAGTTCTTC; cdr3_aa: CASSAGQAVNEQFF